The rows below give T cell receptor beta chains drawn from one sample of a study of shared clonotypes between healthy human individuals. Here immunoSEQ multiplex PCR was the method, and the copy in TCRdb shows in-frame clones only, minus some. Among approximately 2.3 million clones listed, 90% to 95% were seen once. The sample taken for sequencing was naive CD4+ T cells from PBMCs. Receptors originate from a man between 18 and 35 years old in good health. Some clones in this sample may be carry-over from other donors' samples. CDR3s include the opening cysteine and the closing phenylalanine or tryptophan. A D gene is named only where the DNA matches it firmly. Rows give clone size only sometimes, using once, few, many, or a class for an expanded clone.

TRBV7-2	TRBJ1-4	once	-	TGTGCCAGCAGCTTAGCGCACAGGGTCGGTTTACCTGAAAAACTGTTTTTT	CASSLAHRVGLPEKLFF
TRBV27	TRBJ1-2	-	TRBD1	TGTGCCAGCAGTACTAACTCCATACGCCGACAGGGGGAAGGCTATGGCTACACCTTC	CASSTNSIRRQGEGYGYTF
TRBV7-3	TRBJ2-2	-	-	TGTGCCAGCAGCTTAAATTCTTGGGATAACACCGGGGAGCTGTTTTTT	CASSLNSWDNTGELFF
TRBV10-3	TRBJ2-7	-	TRBD2	TGTGCCATCAGCCCCCAGGGTTCGGGAGGATCCGAGCAGTACTTC	CAISPQGSGGSEQYF
TRBV5-4	TRBJ1-1	once	-	TGTGCCAGCAGCTTGGCAGGGGCGGGGATGAACACTGAAGCTTTCTTT	CASSLAGAGMNTEAFF
TRBV30	TRBJ1-2	few	-	TGTGCCTGGCGCGCAGGGAGGGGGGGCCCCTATGGCTACACCTTC	CAWRAGRGGPYGYTF
TRBV2	TRBJ2-5	-	TRBD1	TGTGCCACCTCCCCGGACAGGGGAGGGCAAGAGACCCAGTACTTC	CATSPDRGGQETQYF
TRBV6-5	TRBJ1-4	-	-	TGTGCCAGCAGTTATGATCCAACTAATGAAAAACTGTTTTTT	CASSYDPTNEKLFF
TRBV18	TRBJ1-1	-	-	TGTGCCAGCTCACCACTCCTAGAGGCGAACACTGAAGCTTTCTTT	CASSPLLEANTEAFF
TRBV29-1	TRBJ2-3	-	-	TGCAGCGTCGTGGTTAGATTCACAGATACGCAGTATTTT	CSVVVRFTDTQYF
TRBV2	TRBJ1-6	-	TRBD1	TGTGCCAGCAGTGGACAGGGCTCCAGCCTTAATTCACCCCTCCACTTT	CASSGQGSSLNSPLHF
TRBV30	TRBJ2-7	-	-	TGTGCCTGGAGTGTACCGGGGGAAGGAGAGCAGTACTTC	CAWSVPGEGEQYF
TRBV19	TRBJ1-2	-	-	TGTGCCAGTAGTATTCACGACGGAGCTAACTATGGCTACACCTTC	CASSIHDGANYGYTF
TRBV7-3	TRBJ2-5	-	-	TGTGCCAGCAGCTCGACGCCTCAAGAGACCCAGTACTTC	CASSSTPQETQYF
TRBV11-3	TRBJ2-1	-	TRBD2	TGTGCCAGCAGCTTAGGGACTAGCGGGAGGTCCTACAATGAGCAGTTCTTC	CASSLGTSGRSYNEQFF
TRBV14	TRBJ1-2	once	-	TGTGCCAGCAGCCGGGACCGGAACTATGGCTACACCTTC	CASSRDRNYGYTF
TRBV5-1	TRBJ2-1	-	-	TGCGCCAGCAGCCTACAAAGGTTGGATTACAATGAGCAGTTCTTC	CASSLQRLDYNEQFF
TRBV6-5	TRBJ1-2	-	-	TGTGCCACCGTCCGGGACCCGATAACGCACTATGGCTACACCTTC	CATVRDPITHYGYTF
TRBV6-1	TRBJ2-5	-	TRBD2	TGTGCCAGCAGACCGGGACTAGCGGAAGAGACCCAGTACTTC	CASRPGLAEETQYF
TRBV21-1	TRBJ1-2	-	-	TGTGCCAGCAGCCTCCCAAAAGTCCGGGACCCACTGGAGTATGGCTACACCTTC	CASSLPKVRDPLEYGYTF
TRBV7-9	TRBJ1-4	-	TRBD1	TGTGCCAGCAGCTCGAGGAGGGGGCAGGGTGAAAAACTGTTTTTT	CASSSRRGQGEKLFF
TRBV5-1	TRBJ1-1	-	-	TGCGCCAGCAGCGAACAGGGATGGAGCAACGCTGAAGCTTTCTTT	CASSEQGWSNAEAFF
TRBV6-5	TRBJ1-2	-	TRBD1	TGTGCCAGCAGTCGGACAGGTACCTCCTATGGCTACACCTTC	CASSRTGTSYGYTF
TRBV27	TRBJ2-7	-	TRBD1	TGTGCCAGCAGTCGAGAGACAGGGGGAGGCTACGAGCAGTACTTC	CASSRETGGGYEQYF
TRBV11-2	TRBJ2-7	once	TRBD1	TGTGCCAGCAGCTCCATCCGGGACAGGGGGCCCTACGAGCAGTACTTC	CASSSIRDRGPYEQYF
TRBV30	TRBJ2-4	-	-	TGTGCCTGGACCCCAGCGCAGATACTAGCCAAAAACATTCAGTACTTC	CAWTPAQILAKNIQYF
TRBV7-4	TRBJ2-7	once	-	TGTGCCAGCAGCTTAGGCTGGGGGTACAACTCCTACGAGCAGTACTTC	CASSLGWGYNSYEQYF
TRBV5-1	TRBJ2-3	-	-	TGCGCCAGCAGCTTGGAATCCATCGATACGCAGTATTTT	CASSLESIDTQYF
TRBV4-1	TRBJ1-1	-	TRBD1	TGCGCCAGCAGCCAAGGACAGGGGGAAAGAACTGAAGCTTTCTTT	CASSQGQGERTEAFF
TRBV6-1	TRBJ2-7	-	-	TGTGCCAGCAGTGTCAACTCCTACGAGCAGTACTTC	CASSVNSYEQYF
TRBV5-1	TRBJ2-1	-	-	TGCGCCAGCAGCTTGAAGGCGGGCTACAATGAGCAGTTCTTC	CASSLKAGYNEQFF
TRBV28	TRBJ2-3	-	-	TGTGCCACGACCTCCACAGATACGCAGTATTTT	CATTSTDTQYF
TRBV5-4	TRBJ2-7	-	-	TGTGCCAGCAGCTTGAGACGGGATTCCTACGAGCAGTACTTC	CASSLRRDSYEQYF
TRBV4-1	TRBJ1-2	-	-	TGCGCCAGCAGCCAATCGCCCAACAGGGCCACTAACTACTATGGCTACACCTTC	CASSQSPNRATNYYGYTF
TRBV5-4	TRBJ1-1	-	-	TGTGCCAGCAGCGAGATACAGGGCTTGAACACTGAAGCTTTCTTT	CASSEIQGLNTEAFF
TRBV18	TRBJ2-7	-	-	TGTGCCAGCTCACCGTCGACTAGGAGCTCCTACGAGCAGTACTTC	CASSPSTRSSYEQYF
TRBV9	TRBJ2-7	once	-	TGTGCCAGCAGCGTAGATGGTGGGGGGTGGCAGTACTTC	CASSVDGGGWQYF
TRBV7-9	TRBJ1-5	-	-	TGTGCCAGCAGCTGGGGGTATAGCAATCAGCCCCAGCATTTT	CASSWGYSNQPQHF
TRBV19	TRBJ1-4	-	-	TGTGCCAGTAGTATTCGGACGGACTATAATGAAAAACTGTTTTTT	CASSIRTDYNEKLFF
TRBV6-4	TRBJ2-2	-	TRBD1	TGTGCCAGCAGCGCGGGACAGGGGGCGTCCCACACCGGGGAGCTGTTTTTT	CASSAGQGASHTGELFF
TRBV19	TRBJ1-5	-	-	TGTGCCAGTAGGCTTCAGGACAGCCTCAATCAGCCCCAGCATTTT	CASRLQDSLNQPQHF
TRBV15	TRBJ2-7	-	-	TGTGCCACCAGCAAAAACGCCGGGATTCACGGGGAGCAGTACTTC	CATSKNAGIHGEQYF
TRBV5-3	TRBJ1-5	-	-	TGTGCCAGAAGCTGCGGCCGGGACCAATATCAGCCCCAGCATTTT	CARSCGRDQYQPQHF